Listed below are T cell receptor beta chains from one sample, sequenced in a study of PD-1 blockade in mismatch repair-deficient tumors. Only in-frame clones appear in the TCRdb table, and some are missing; sequencing was by immunoSEQ multiplex PCR. Among 100,000 or so clones listed, approximately 80% were seen once. The sequencing here drew on peripheral blood, taken about 36 weeks after starting pembrolizumab. Source of these receptors: an adult with mismatch repair-deficient cancer. Each CDR3 is given with its conserved first and last residue. D genes are given only for firm matches. Only some rows state a clone size, as once, few, many or a class for expanded clones.

cdr3_aa cdr3_nt clone_size d_call j_call v_call
CASSLNERDTYSNQPQHF TGTGCCAGCAGCTTAAACGAACGAGACACCTATAGCAATCAGCCCCAGCATTTT - - TRBJ1-5 TRBV7-8
CSVDAGGSNQPQHF TGCAGCGTTGACGCAGGGGGAAGCAATCAGCCCCAGCATTTT - TRBD1 TRBJ1-5 TRBV29-1
CASRSSGVWYF TGTGCCAGCAGATCCTCAGGGGTTTGGTACTTC - - TRBJ2-7 TRBV6-1
CASSLSGRANEGEQFF TGTGCCAGCAGCTTAAGTGGGAGGGCCAACGAGGGTGAGCAGTTCTTC - TRBD2 TRBJ2-1 TRBV11-3
CASSSLTGGEKLFF TGTGCCAGCAGTTCCTTAACAGGGGGTGAAAAACTGTTTTTT - TRBD1 TRBJ1-4 TRBV2
CSSRDRGLGDTEAFF TGCAGCTCCCGGGACAGGGGGCTCGGGGACACTGAAGCTTTCTTT - TRBD1 TRBJ1-1 TRBV29-1
CASSERAVNQPQHF TGTGCCAGTAGTGAACGGGCGGTCAATCAGCCCCAGCATTTT once - TRBJ1-5 TRBV19
CASSLTTGQGYNEQFF TGTGCCAGCAGCTTAACTACGGGACAGGGGTACAATGAGCAGTTCTTC - TRBD1 TRBJ2-1 TRBV7-3
CSVEGPGLGTDTQYF TGCAGCGTTGAAGGACCAGGCCTAGGCACAGATACGCAGTATTTT - - TRBJ2-3 TRBV29-1
CASNSGSKADTQYF TGTGCCAGCAACAGCGGGAGTAAAGCAGATACGCAGTATTTT - TRBD2 TRBJ2-3 TRBV5-4
CASSLGRGEQYF TGTGCCAGCAGTTTGGGACGCGGGGAGCAGTACTTC - - TRBJ2-7 TRBV6-1
CASSKDGINEKLFF TGCGCCAGCAGCAAGGACGGTATTAATGAAAAACTGTTTTTT few - TRBJ1-4 TRBV5-1
CASSIKGQGGYEQYF TGTGCCAGTAGTATAAAGGGACAGGGGGGCTACGAGCAGTACTTC - TRBD1 TRBJ2-7 TRBV19
CASSSSSVGGTGELFF TGTGCCAGCAGCTCCTCGAGCGTTGGAGGCACCGGGGAGCTGTTTTTT few - TRBJ2-2 TRBV11-3
CSDLQGESHTEAFF TGCAGCGACTTACAGGGTGAAAGTCACACTGAAGCTTTCTTT once - TRBJ1-1 TRBV29-1
CASSPRDSSFNEQFF TGTGCCAGCAGCCCCCGGGACAGTTCCTTCAATGAGCAGTTCTTC - TRBD1 TRBJ2-1 TRBV2
CASSIASTGGSYEQYF TGTGCCAGTAGTATAGCCTCAACAGGGGGCTCCTACGAGCAGTACTTC - TRBD1 TRBJ2-7 TRBV19